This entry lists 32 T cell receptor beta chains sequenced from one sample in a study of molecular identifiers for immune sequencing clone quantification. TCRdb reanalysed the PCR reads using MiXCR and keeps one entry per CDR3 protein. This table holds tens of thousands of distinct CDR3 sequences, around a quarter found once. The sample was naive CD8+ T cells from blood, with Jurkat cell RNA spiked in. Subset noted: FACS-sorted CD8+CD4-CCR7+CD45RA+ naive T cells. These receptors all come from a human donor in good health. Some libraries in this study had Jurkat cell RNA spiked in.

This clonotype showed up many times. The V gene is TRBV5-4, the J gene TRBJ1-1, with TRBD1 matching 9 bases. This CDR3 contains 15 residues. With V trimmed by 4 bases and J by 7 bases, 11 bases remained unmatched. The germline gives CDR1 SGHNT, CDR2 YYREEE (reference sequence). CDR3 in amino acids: CASSLMGQGSYEAFF. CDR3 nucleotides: TGTGCCAGCAGCCTCATGGGACAGGGTTCCTATGAAGCTTTCTTT.

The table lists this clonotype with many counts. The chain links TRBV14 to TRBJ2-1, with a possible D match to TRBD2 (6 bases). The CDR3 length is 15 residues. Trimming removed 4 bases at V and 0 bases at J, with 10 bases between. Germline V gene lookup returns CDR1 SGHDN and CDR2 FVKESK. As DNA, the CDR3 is TGTGCCAGCAGCCCAGGAGGGCCCTCCTACAATGAGCAGTTCTTC. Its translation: CASSPGGPSYNEQFF.

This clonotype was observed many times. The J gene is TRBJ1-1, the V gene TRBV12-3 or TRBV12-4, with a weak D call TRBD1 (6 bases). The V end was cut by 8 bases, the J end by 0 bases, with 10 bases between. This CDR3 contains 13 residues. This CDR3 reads CASGTGLNTEAFF. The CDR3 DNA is TGTGCCAGCGGAACAGGGTTGAACACTGAAGCTTTCTTT.

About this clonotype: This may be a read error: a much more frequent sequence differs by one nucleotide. CDR3 amino acids: CASGPRTKYTQYF. CDR3 coding DNA: TGTGCCAGCGGCCCTCGGACCAAATATACGCAGTATTTT. The genes are TRBV7-9 and TRBJ2-3; D ambiguous. This CDR3 region has 13 residues. V lost 8 bases to trimming and J lost 7 bases, with 16 bases between them. Germline assignment: CDR1 SEHNR and CDR2 FQNEAQ (reference sequence).

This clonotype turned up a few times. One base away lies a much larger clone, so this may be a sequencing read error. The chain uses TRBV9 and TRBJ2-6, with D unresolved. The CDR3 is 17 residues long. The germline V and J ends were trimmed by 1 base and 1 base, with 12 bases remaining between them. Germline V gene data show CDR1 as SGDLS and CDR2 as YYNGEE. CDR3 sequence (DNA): TGTGCCAGCAGCGTATGGGTTGGCCTATCTGGGGCCAACGTCCTGACTTTC. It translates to CASSVWVGLSGANVLTF.

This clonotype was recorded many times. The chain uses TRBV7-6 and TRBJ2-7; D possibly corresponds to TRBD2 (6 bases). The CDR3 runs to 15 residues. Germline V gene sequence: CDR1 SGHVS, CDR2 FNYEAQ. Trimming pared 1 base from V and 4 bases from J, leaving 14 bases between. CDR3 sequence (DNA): TGTGCCAGCAGCTTAGGACCGGGGGACCAATACGAGCAGTACTTC. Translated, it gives CASSLGPGDQYEQYF.

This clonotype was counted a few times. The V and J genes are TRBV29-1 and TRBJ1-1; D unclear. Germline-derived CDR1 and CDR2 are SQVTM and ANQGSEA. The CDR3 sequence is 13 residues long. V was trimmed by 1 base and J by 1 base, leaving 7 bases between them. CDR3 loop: CSVEGSSNTEAFF. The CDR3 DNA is TGCAGCGTTGAAGGGTCGTCGAACACTGAAGCTTTCTTT.

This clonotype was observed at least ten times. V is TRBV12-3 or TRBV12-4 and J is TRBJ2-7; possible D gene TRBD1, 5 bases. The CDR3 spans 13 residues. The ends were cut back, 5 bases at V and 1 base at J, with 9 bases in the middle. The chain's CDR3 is CASSPTASYEQYF. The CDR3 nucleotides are TGTGCCAGCAGTCCGACAGCTTCCTACGAGCAGTACTTC.

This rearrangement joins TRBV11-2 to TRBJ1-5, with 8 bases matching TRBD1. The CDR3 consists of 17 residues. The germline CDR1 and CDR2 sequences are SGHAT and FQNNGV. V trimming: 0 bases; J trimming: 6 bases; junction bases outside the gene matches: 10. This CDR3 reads CASSLEGLRGLGQPQHF. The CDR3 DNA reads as TGTGCCAGCAGCTTAGAAGGCCTCAGGGGGCTGGGTCAGCCCCAGCATTTT.

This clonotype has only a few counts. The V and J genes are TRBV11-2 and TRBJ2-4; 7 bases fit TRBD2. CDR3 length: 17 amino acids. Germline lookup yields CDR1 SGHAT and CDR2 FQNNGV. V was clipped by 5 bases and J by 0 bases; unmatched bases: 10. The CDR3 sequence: CASSGISGTLAKNIQYF. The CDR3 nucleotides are TGTGCCAGCAGCGGGATCAGCGGGACGCTAGCCAAAAACATTCAGTACTTC.

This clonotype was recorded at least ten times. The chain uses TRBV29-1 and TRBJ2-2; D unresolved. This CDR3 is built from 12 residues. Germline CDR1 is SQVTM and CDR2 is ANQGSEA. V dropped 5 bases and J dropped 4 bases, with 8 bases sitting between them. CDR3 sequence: CSVTGSTGELFF. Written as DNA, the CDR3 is TGCAGCGTTACGGGCAGCACCGGGGAGCTGTTTTTT.

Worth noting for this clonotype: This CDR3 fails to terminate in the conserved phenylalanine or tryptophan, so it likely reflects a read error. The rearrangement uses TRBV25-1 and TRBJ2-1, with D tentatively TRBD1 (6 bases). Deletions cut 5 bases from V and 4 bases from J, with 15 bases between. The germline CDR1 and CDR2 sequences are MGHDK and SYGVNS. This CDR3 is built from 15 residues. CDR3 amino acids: CASSKLTGNYNEQFL. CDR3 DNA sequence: TGTGCCAGCAGTAAACTAACAGGGAATTACAATGAGCAGTTCTTA.

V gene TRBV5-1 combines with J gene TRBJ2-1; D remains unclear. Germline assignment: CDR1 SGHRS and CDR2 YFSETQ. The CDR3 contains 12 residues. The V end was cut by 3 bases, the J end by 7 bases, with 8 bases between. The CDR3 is CASSWLGNEQFF. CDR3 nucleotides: TGCGCCAGCAGCTGGTTGGGAAATGAGCAGTTCTTC. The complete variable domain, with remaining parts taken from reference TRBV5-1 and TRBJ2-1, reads KAGVTQTPRYLIKTRGQQVTLSCSPISGHRSVSWYQQTPGQGLQFLFEYFSETQRNKGNFPGRFSGRQFSNSRSEMNVSTLELGDSALYLCASSWLGNEQFFGPGTRLTVL.

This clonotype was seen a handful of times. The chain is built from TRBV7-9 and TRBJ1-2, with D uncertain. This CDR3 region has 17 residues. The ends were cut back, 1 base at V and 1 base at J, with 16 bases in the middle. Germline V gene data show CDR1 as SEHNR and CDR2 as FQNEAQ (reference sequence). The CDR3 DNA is TGTGCCAGCAGCTTAGATTCTTCGACGATCCTTAACTATGGCTACACCTTC. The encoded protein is CASSLDSSTILNYGYTF. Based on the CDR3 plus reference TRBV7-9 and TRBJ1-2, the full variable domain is DTGVSQNPRHKITKRGQNVTFRCDPISEHNRLYWYRQTLGQGPEFLTYFQNEAQLEKSRLLSDRFSAERPKGSFSTLEIQRTEQGDSAMYLCASSLDSSTILNYGYTFGSGTRLTVV.

The CDR3, as DNA: TGTGCCAGCAGTTATCGGGGGCAGTTCGAGCAGTACTTC. It is translated as CASSYRGQFEQYF. V is TRBV6-5 and J is TRBJ2-7; D possibly matches TRBD1 or TRBD2 (6 bases each). The CDR3 is 13 residues long. The V end lost 3 bases, the J end lost 6 bases, and 12 bases lay between the germline ends. Germline lookup yields CDR1 MNHEY and CDR2 SVGAGI.

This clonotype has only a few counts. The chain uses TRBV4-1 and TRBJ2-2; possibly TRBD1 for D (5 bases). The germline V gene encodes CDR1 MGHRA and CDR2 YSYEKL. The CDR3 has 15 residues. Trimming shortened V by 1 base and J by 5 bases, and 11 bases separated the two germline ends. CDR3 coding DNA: TGCGCCAGCAGCCAAGTGGTAGGGGAAACCGGGGAGCTGTTTTTT. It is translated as CASSQVVGETGELFF.

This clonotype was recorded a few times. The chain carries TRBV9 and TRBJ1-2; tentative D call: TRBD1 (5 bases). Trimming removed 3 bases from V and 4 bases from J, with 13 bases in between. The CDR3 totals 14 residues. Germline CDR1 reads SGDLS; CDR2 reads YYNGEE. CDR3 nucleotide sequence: TGTGCCAGCAGCGGATCGCGGGGGGGCTATGGCTACACCTTC. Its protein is CASSGSRGGYGYTF.

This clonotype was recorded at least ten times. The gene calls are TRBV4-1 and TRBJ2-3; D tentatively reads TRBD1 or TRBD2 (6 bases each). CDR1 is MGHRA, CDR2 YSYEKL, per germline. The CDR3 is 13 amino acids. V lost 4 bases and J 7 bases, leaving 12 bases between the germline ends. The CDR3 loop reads CASSPEGGHTQYF. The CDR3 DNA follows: TGCGCCAGCAGCCCAGAGGGGGGCCATACGCAGTATTTT.

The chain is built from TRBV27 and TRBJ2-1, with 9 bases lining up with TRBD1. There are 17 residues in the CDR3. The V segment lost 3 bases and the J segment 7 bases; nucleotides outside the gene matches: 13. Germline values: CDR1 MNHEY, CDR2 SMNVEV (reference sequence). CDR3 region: CASSFLPGQGFSNEQFF. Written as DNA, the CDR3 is TGTGCCAGCAGTTTCCTCCCGGGACAGGGCTTTTCGAATGAGCAGTTCTTC.

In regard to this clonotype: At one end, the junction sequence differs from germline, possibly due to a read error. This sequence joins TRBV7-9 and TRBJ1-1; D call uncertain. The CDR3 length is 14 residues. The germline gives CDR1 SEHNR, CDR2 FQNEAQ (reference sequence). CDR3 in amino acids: CASSLVGSYTKAFF. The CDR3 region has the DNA TGTGCCAGCAGCTTAGTCGGTTCTTACACTAAAGCTTTCTTT.

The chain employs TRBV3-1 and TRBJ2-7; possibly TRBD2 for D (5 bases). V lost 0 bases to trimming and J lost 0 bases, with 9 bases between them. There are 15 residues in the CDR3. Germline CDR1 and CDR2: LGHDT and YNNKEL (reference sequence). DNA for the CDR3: TGTGCCAGCAGCCAAGATTTAGCGAGCTCCTACGAGCAGTACTTC. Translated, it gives CASSQDLASSYEQYF.

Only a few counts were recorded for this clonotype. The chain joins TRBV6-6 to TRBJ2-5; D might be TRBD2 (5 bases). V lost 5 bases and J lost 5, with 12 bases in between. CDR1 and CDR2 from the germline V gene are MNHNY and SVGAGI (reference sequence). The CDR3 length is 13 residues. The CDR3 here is CASSPDGVETQYF. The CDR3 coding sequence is TGTGCCAGCAGTCCGGACGGGGTCGAGACCCAGTACTTC.

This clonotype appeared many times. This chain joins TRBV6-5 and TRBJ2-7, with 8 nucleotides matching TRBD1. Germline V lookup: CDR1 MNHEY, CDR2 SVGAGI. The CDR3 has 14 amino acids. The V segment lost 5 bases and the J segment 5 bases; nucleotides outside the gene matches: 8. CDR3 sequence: CASSQDRAGDEQYF. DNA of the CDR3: TGTGCCAGCAGTCAGGACAGGGCTGGCGACGAGCAGTACTTC.

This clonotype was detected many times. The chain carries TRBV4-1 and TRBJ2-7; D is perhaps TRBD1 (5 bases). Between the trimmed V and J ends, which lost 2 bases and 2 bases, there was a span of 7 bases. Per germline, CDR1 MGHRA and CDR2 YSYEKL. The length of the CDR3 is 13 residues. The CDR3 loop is CASSQQTAYEQYF. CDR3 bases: TGCGCCAGCAGCCAACAGACAGCCTACGAGCAGTACTTC.

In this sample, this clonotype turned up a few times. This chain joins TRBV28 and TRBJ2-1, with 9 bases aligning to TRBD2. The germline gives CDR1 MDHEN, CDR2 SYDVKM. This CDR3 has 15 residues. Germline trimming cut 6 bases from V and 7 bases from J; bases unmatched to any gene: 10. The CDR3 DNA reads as TGTGCCAGCAGCGGGCTAGCGGGATCGGAGAATGAGCAGTTCTTC. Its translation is CASSGLAGSENEQFF.

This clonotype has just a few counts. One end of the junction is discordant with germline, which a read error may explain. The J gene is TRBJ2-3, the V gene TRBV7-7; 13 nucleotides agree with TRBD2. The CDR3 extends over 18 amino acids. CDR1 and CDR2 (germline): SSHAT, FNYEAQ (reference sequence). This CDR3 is CASSSGTSGISGTDTQYF. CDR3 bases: TGTGCTAGCAGTTCCGGGACTAGCGGGATATCGGGCACAGATACGCAGTATTTT.

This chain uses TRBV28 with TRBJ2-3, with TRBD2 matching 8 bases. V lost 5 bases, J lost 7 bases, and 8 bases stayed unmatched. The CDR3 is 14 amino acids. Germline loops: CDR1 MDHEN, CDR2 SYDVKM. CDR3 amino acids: CASSLLGGAYTQYF. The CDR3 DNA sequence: TGTGCCAGCAGTCTCCTCGGGGGGGCATATACGCAGTATTTT.

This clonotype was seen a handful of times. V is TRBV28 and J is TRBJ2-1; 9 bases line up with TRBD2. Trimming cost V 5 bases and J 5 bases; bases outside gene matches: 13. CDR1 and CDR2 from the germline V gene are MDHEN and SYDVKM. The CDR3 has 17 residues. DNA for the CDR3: TGTGCCAGCAGTATTAGCCCCTCGCGGGAGGGCAACAATGAGCAGTTCTTC. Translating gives CASSISPSREGNNEQFF.

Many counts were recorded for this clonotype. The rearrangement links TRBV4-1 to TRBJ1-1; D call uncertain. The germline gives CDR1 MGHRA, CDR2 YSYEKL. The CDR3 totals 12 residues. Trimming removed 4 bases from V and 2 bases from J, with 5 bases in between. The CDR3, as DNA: TGCGCCAGCAGCCGGGCCAACACTGAAGCTTTCTTT. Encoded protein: CASSRANTEAFF.

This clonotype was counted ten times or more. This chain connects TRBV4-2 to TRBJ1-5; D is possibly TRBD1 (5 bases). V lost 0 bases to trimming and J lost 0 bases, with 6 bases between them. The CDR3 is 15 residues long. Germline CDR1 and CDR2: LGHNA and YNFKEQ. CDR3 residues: CASSQDQGSNQPQHF. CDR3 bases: TGTGCCAGCAGCCAAGATCAGGGTAGCAATCAGCCCCAGCATTTT.

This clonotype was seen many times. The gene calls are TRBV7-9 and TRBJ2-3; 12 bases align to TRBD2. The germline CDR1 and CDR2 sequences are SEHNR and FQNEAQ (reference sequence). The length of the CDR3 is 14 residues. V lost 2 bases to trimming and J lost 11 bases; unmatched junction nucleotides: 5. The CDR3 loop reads CASSLPLTSGGQYF. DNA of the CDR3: TGTGCCAGCAGCTTACCCCTGACTAGCGGGGGGCAGTATTTT.

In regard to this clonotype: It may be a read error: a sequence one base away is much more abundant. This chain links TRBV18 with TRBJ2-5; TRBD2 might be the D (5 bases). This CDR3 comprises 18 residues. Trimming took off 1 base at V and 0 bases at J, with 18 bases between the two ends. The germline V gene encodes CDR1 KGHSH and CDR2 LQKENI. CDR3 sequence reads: CASSPLRDLAENQETQYF. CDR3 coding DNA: TGTGCCAGCTCACCACTCCGTGATCTAGCAGAAAACCAAGAGACCCAGTACTTC.